This T cell receptor beta chain was captured by sequencing in a study of blood T cells in healthy people across ages. The V end lost 1 base, the J end lost 6 bases, and 12 bases lay between the germline ends. CDR3 length: 15 residues. The germline CDR1 and CDR2 sequences are SNHLY and FYNNEI. Turning to this clonotype: Its antigen is currently unknown.

Overall study results and limits: Using unsorted PBMCs precluded a conclusive naive versus antigen-experienced comparison.

Alongside a J-beta primer mix, a sample-barcoded 5' primer served in a second PCR lasting about 7 to 12 cycles. TCRdb used MiXCR to reprocess the 5' RACE reads, holding one entry per CDR3 protein. The table includes about 1.1 million distinct CDR3 sequences, roughly two fifths detected once. The sequence derives from a man between 18 and 35 years old in good health. Sequencing was performed on blood. This chain uses TRBV2 with TRBJ1-4, with D possibly matching TRBD1 (6 bases). CDR3 in amino acids: CASSEVLGAYEKLFF. The CDR3 region has the DNA TGTGCCAGCAGTGAAGTTCTGGGGGCGTATGAAAAACTGTTTTTT.